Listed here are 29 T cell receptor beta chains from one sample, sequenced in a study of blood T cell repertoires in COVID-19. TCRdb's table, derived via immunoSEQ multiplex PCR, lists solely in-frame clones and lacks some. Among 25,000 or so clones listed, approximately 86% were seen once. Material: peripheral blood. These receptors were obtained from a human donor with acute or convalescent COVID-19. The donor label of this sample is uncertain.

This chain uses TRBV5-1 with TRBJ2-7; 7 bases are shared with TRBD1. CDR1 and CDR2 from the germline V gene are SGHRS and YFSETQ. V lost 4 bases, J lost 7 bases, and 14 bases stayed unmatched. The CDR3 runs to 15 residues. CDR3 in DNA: TGCGCCAGCAGCGTCGGACAGGTCTCTATATCGGAGCAGTACTTC. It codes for CASSVGQVSISEQYF. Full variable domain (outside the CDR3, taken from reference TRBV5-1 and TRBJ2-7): KAGVTQTPRYLIKTRGQQVTLSCSPISGHRSVSWYQQTPGQGLQFLFEYFSETQRNKGNFPGRFSGRQFSNSRSEMNVSTLELGDSALYLCASSVGQVSISEQYFGPGTRLTVT.

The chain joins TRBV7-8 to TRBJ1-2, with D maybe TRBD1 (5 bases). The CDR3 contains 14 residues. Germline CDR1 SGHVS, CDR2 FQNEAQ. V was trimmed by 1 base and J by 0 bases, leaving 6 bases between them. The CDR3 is CASSLGGANYGYTF. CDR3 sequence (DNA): TGTGCCAGCAGCTTAGGGGGGGCTAACTATGGCTACACCTTC.

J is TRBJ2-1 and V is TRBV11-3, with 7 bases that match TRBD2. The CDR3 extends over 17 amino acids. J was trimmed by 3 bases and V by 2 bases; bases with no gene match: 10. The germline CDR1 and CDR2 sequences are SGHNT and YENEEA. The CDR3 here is CASSLSLWRGFYNEQFF. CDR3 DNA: TGTGCCAGCAGCTTATCCCTATGGCGGGGGTTCTACAATGAGCAGTTCTTC.

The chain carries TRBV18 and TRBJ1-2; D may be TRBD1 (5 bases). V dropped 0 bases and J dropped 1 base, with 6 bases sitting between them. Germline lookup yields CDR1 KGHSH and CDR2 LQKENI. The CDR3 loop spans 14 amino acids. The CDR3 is CASSPPTDNYGYTF. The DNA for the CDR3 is TGTGCCAGCTCACCACCGACAGATAACTATGGCTACACCTTC.

The CDR3 reads CASTVQDTIYF. CDR3 DNA: TGTGCCAGTACTGTCCAGGACACCATATATTTT. This chain links TRBV19 with TRBJ1-3; D gene unclear. This CDR3 comprises 11 residues. V was clipped by 7 bases and J by 8 bases, with 9 bases between them. Looked up from germline, CDR1 is LNHDA and CDR2 is SQIVND (reference sequence).

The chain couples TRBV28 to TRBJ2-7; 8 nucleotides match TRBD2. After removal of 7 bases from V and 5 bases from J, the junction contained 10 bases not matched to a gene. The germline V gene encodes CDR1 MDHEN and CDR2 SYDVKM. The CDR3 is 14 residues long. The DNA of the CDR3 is TGTGCCAGCATTGATAGCGGGGCTTCCAACGAGCAGTACTTC. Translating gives CASIDSGASNEQYF.

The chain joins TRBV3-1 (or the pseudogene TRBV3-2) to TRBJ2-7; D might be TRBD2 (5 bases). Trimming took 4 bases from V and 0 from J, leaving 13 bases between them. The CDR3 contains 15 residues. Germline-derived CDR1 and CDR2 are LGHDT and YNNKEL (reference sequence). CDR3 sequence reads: CASSLNGESSYEQYF. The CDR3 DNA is TGTGCCAGCAGCCTTAACGGGGAAAGCTCCTACGAGCAGTACTTC.

CDR3 coding DNA: TGTGCCAGCAGACAACAGGGATGGGACACCAATGAAGCTTTCTTT. This gives the protein CASRQQGWDTNEAFF. The gene calls are TRBV6-5 and TRBJ1-1, with D possibly being TRBD1 (6 bases). The germline gives CDR1 MNHEY, CDR2 SVGAGI. V was clipped by 6 bases and J by 7 bases, with 21 bases between them. The CDR3 is 15 amino acids.

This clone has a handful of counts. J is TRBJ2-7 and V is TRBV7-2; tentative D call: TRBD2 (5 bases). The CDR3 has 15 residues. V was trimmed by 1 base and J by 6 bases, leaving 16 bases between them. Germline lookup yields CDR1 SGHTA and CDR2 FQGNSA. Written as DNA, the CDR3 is TGTGCCAGCAGCTTAGGGCCCCGGGGAGATGCCGAGCAGTACTTC. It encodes CASSLGPRGDAEQYF.

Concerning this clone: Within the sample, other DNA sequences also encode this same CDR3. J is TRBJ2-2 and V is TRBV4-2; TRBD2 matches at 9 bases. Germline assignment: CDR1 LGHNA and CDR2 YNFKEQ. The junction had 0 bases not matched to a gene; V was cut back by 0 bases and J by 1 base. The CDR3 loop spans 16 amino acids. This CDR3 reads CASSQETSGNTGELFF. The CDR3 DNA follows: TGTGCCAGCAGCCAAGAGACTAGCGGGAACACCGGGGAGCTGTTTTTT.

CDR3 loop: CASSYPTGSRQTQYF. CDR3 bases: TGTGCCAGCAGCTACCCCACAGGGAGTAGGCAGACCCAGTACTTC. The V call is TRBV5-4, the J call TRBJ2-5; maybe TRBD1 (6 bases). Trimming took off 3 bases at V and 6 bases at J, with 18 bases between the two ends. Germline values: CDR1 SGHNT, CDR2 YYREEE (reference sequence). CDR3 size: 15 residues.

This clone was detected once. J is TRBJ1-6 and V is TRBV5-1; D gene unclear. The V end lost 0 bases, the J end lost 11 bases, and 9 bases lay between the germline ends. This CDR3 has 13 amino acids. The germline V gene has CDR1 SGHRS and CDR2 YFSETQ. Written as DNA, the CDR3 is TGCGCCAGCAGCTTGGATTCCCTTACACCCCTCCACTTT. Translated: CASSLDSLTPLHF.

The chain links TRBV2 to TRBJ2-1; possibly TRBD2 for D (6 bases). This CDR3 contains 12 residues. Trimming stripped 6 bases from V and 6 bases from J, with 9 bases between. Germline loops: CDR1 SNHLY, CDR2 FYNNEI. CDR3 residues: CASRGTSNEQFF. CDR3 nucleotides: TGTGCCAGCAGGGGGACTTCCAATGAGCAGTTCTTC.

The CDR3 protein is CASSGGQGNGYTF. The DNA of the CDR3 is TGTGCCAGCAGTGGTGGCCAGGGGAATGGCTACACCTTC. The chain couples TRBV2 to TRBJ1-2; D is possibly TRBD1 (6 bases). The CDR3 sequence is 13 residues long. V gave up 4 bases and J gave up 6 bases, with 12 bases separating them. CDR1 and CDR2 from the germline V gene are SNHLY and FYNNEI.

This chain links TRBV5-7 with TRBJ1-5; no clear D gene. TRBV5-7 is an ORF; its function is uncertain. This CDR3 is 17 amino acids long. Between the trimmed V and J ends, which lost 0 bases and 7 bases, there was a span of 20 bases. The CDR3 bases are TGTGCCAGCAGCTTGGCCGCGAGGGCCGACAATGTGCAGCCCCAGCATTTT. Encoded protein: CASSLAARADNVQPQHF.

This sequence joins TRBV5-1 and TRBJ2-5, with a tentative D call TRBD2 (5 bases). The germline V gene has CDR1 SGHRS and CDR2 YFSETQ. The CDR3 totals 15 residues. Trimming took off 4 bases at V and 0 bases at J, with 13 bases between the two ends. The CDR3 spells CASSPGGGNQETQYF. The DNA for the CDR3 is TGCGCCAGCAGCCCTGGAGGCGGCAACCAAGAGACCCAGTACTTC.

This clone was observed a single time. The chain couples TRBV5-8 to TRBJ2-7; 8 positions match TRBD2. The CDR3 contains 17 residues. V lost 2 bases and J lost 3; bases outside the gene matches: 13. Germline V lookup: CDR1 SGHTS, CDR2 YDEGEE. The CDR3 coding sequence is TGTGCCAGCAGCTTTTTCGGTGCGGGAGGATTAGTCTACGAGCAGTACTTC. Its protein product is CASSFFGAGGLVYEQYF. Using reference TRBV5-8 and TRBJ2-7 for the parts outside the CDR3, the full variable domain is EAGVTQSPTHLIKTRGQQATLRCSPISGHTSVYWYQQALGLGLQFLLWYDEGEERNRGNFPPRFSGRQFPNYSSELNVNALELEDSALYLCASSFFGAGGLVYEQYFGPGTRLTVT.

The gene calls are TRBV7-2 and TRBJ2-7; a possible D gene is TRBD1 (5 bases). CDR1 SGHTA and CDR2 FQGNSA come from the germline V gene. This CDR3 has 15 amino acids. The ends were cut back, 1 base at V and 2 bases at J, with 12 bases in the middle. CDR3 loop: CASSLGSAGTYEQYF. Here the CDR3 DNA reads TGTGCCAGCAGCTTAGGAAGTGCAGGGACCTACGAGCAGTACTTC.

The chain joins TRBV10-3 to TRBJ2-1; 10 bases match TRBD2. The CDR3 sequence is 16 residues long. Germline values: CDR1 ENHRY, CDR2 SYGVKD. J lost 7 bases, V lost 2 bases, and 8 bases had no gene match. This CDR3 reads CAISENLAGGGNEQFF. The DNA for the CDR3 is TGTGCCATCAGTGAGAACTTAGCGGGGGGAGGGAATGAGCAGTTCTTC.

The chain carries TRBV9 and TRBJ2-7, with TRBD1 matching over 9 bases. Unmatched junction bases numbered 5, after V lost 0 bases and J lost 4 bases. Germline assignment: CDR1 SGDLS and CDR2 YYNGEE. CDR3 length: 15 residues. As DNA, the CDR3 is TGTGCCAGCAGCGTAGGGGGACAGGGTAGGTACGAGCAGTACTTC. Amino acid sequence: CASSVGGQGRYEQYF.

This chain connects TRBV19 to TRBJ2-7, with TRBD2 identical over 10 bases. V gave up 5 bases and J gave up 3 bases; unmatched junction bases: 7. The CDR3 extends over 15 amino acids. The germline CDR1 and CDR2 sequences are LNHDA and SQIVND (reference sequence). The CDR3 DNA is TGTGCCAGTAGTGCCCCGGGACTAGCGTTCTACGAGCAGTACTTC. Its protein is CASSAPGLAFYEQYF.

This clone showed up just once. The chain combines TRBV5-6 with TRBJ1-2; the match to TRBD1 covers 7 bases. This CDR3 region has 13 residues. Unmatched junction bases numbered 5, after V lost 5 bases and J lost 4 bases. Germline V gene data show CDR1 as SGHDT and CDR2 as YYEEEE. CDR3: CASRIQGIYGYTF. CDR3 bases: TGTGCCAGCAGGATACAGGGGATCTATGGCTACACCTTC.

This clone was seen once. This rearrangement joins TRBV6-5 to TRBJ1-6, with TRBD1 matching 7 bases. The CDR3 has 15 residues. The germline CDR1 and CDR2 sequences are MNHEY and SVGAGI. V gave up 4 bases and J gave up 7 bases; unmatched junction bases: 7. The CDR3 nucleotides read TGTGCCAGCAGTTCTGTGGCAGGGGGGAATTCACCCCTCCACTTT. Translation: CASSSVAGGNSPLHF.

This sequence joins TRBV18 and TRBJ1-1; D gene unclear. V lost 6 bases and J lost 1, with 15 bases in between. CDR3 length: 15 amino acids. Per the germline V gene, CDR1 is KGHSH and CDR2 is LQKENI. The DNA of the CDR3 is TGTGCCAGCTCGCCGGCCCGGGGTGGGAACACTGAAGCTTTCTTT. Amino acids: CASSPARGGNTEAFF. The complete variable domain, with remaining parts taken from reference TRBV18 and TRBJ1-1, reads NAGVMQNPRHLVRRRGQEARLRCSPMKGHSHVYWYRQLPEEGLKFMVYLQKENIIDESGMPKERFSAEFPKEGPSILRIQQVVRGDSAAYFCASSPARGGNTEAFFGQGTRLTVV.

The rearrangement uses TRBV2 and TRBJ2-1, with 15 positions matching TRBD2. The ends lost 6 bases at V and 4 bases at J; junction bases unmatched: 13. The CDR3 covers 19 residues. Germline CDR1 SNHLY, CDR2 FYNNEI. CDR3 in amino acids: CASRPQGLAGGSSYNEQFF. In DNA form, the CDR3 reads TGTGCCAGCAGACCCCAGGGACTAGCGGGAGGCTCTAGTTACAATGAGCAGTTCTTC.

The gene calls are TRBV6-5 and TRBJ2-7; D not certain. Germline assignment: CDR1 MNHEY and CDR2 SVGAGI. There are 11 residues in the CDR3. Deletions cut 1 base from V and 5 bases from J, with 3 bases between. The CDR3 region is CASSYLDEQYF. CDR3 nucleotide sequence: TGTGCCAGCAGTTACTTAGACGAGCAGTACTTC.

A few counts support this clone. CDR3 in DNA: TGTGCCAGCAGCCTACGACAGATCCCTCAGCCCCAGCATTTT. Encoded protein: CASSLRQIPQPQHF. The rearrangement links TRBV5-8 to TRBJ1-5; perhaps TRBD1 as D (5 bases). The CDR3 sequence is 14 residues long. V gave up 4 bases and J gave up 6 bases, with 14 bases separating them. The germline V gene has CDR1 SGHTS and CDR2 YDEGEE.

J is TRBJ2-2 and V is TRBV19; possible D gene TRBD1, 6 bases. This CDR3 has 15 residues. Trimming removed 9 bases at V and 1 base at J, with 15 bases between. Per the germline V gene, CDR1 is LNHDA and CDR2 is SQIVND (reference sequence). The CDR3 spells CASSRDNLNTGELFF. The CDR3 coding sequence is TGTGCCAGCTCCCGGGACAATTTGAACACCGGGGAGCTGTTTTTT.

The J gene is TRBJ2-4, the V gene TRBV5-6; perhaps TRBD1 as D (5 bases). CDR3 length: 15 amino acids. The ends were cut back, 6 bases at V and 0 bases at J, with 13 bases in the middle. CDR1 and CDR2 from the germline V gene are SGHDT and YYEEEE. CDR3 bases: TGTGCCAGCAAAGGGGCGCAACTAGCCAAAAACATTCAGTACTTC. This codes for CASKGAQLAKNIQYF. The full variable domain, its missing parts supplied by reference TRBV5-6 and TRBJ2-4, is DAGVTQSPTHLIKTRGQQVTLRCSPKSGHDTVSWYQQALGQGPQFIFQYYEEEERQRGNFPDRFSGHQFPNYSSELNVNALLLGDSALYLCASKGAQLAKNIQYFGAGTRLSVL.